This T cell receptor (beta chain) was recovered during a study of cytomegalovirus exposure and HLA in healthy donors. Trimming removed 5 bases from V and 0 bases from J, with 14 bases in between. This CDR3 comprises 17 residues. CDR1 is MNHEY, CDR2 SMNVEV, per germline (reference sequence). PCR primers comprised 60 Vbeta and 13 Jbeta primers. Sequencing was performed with immunoSEQ multiplex PCR; in TCRdb, only in-frame clones are kept and a portion is missing. The sample gives about 180,000 clones, 65% to 85% of which show up once; around 1.4% is in the top ten. Sequencing used PBMCs. The V and J genes are TRBV27 and TRBJ2-6, with D uncertain. This TCR came from a girl between 10 and 17 years old in good health and CMV-seropositive. This CDR3 is CASSILTRYSGANVLTF. Here the CDR3 DNA reads TGTGCCAGCAGTATCCTGACGCGGTACTCTGGGGCCAACGTCCTGACTTTC.